This is a list of T cell receptor beta chains from one sample in a study of shared clonotypes between healthy human individuals. The method was immunoSEQ multiplex PCR; TCRdb's version includes in-frame clones alone and lacks a portion of them. This table has a few million clones, just over 90% appearing once. The sequencing input was naive CD4+ T cells sorted from blood. The origin of the receptors is a man between 18 and 29 years old in good health. Both conserved end residues are trimmed from each CDR3. D genes are given only for firm matches.

TRBJ2-2,-,TRBV18,ASDSQNTGELF
TRBJ2-7,-,TRBV5-1,ASSFWGNEQY
TRBJ2-5,TRBD2,TRBV30,AWSQGLAGDETQY
TRBJ1-5,-,TRBV19,ASRGGVNQPQH
TRBJ2-1,-,TRBV7-2,ASSLGEGAYNEQF
TRBJ2-2,TRBD2,TRBV7-9,ASSLGASGTGELF
TRBJ1-5,-,TRBV6-1,ASSADLSNQPQH
TRBJ2-7,TRBD2,TRBV6-5,ASSSAGSSYEQY
TRBJ2-5,-,TRBV10-3,AISESAGTGETQY
TRBJ1-2,-,TRBV10-3,AIGLANYGYT
TRBJ2-7,TRBD2,TRBV27,ASSPAPYKAGGTYEQY
TRBJ1-4,-,TRBV5-5,ASSLLSGGNEKLF
TRBJ2-3,-,TRBV5-4,ASSLVSTDTQY
TRBJ2-1,-,TRBV7-8,ASSPYRVDYNEQF
TRBJ2-7,TRBD1,TRBV18,ASSPMLGQVVYEQY
TRBJ2-3,TRBD2,TRBV7-2,ASSFAGGGADTQY
TRBJ1-1,TRBD1,TRBV6-6,ASSYLGGQAEAF
-,-,TRBV7-9,ASSQRAGFYEQY
TRBJ2-1,-,TRBV6-6,ASSYSMTVSYNEQF
TRBJ1-1,TRBD1,TRBV11-3,ASSLQGAGTEAF
TRBJ1-2,TRBD1,TRBV6-1,ASSKGALHYGYT
TRBJ2-5,-,TRBV27,ASRVLGAETQY
TRBJ1-5,-,TRBV28,ASSYLPRRGLSNQPQH
TRBJ2-4,TRBD1,TRBV2,ASKRTGRIQY
TRBJ1-3,-,TRBV7-2,ASSFPGDGNTIY
TRBJ1-1,-,TRBV5-1,ASSFISTRGGTEAF
TRBJ1-1,-,TRBV5-4,ASSPGGVPNTEAF
TRBJ1-5,-,TRBV28,ASSLRQYSNQPQH
TRBJ1-2,-,TRBV30,AWRGANYGYT
TRBJ1-5,-,TRBV5-1,ASSLVPGGNQPQH
TRBJ2-5,TRBD2,TRBV10-3,AIREDVAGSKETQY
TRBJ2-1,TRBD1,TRBV18,ASSPRQGVGVNEQF
TRBJ2-7,TRBD1,TRBV5-1,ASSAQGPYEQY
TRBJ2-5,TRBD2,TRBV2,ACKAREGPETQY
TRBJ2-1,-,TRBV7-9,ASSLSTSYNEQF
TRBJ1-5,-,TRBV28,ASRKRLANQPQH
TRBJ1-3,-,TRBV18,ASSPDLPGNTIY
TRBJ2-3,-,TRBV9,ASSRAGGDTQY
TRBJ2-3,TRBD2,TRBV14,ASSQGLAGDTDTQY
TRBJ2-7,TRBD1,TRBV30,AWSVRLGWDRGPYEQY
TRBJ2-7,TRBD2,TRBV29-1,SVGTSGGEQY
TRBJ1-2,TRBD1,TRBV7-9,ASSLIGGNGYT
TRBJ2-7,TRBD2,TRBV6-1,ASSGAGAAWGQY
TRBJ1-2,-,TRBV28,ASSLLGGFYGYT
TRBJ2-7,TRBD1,TRBV2,ASRTGGTHEQY
TRBJ2-7,-,TRBV19,ASSKGGEQY
TRBJ1-2,-,TRBV5-4,ASSLPGGYGYT
TRBJ2-3,-,TRBV18,ASRKTDTQY
TRBJ2-7,-,TRBV19,ASQDRRGPYEQY
TRBJ2-7,-,TRBV5-4,ASSRGQPDSYEQY